The source of this TCR beta chain is a study of shared clonotypes between healthy human individuals (dated by TCRdb to 2018 to 2021). Notes on the research overall: A few men and two women, aged 18 to 49 years, made up the cohort. Each donor's leukapheresis produced roughly between roughly 0.85 and 9.5 billion PBMCs. Per donor, three plates each were used for CD4 naive and CD4 memory, two for CD8 naive, and one for CD8 memory. The study deeply sequenced blood TCR repertoires of several healthy adults to estimate repertoire size and the extent of clonotype sharing between individuals. To increase sequencing depth and limit assay-specific biases, different laboratories used diverse techniques to prepare libraries and sequence TCR repertoires. Beyond this particular receptor, the publication reports: Sampling was limited to blood, and TCR repertoires in tissue likely differ from TCR repertoires in blood. Pairwise subsampling indicated that sequencing depth was expected to affect the degree of clonotype sharing among donors. Sharing across a handful of donors was observed for 4.5% to 6.5% of naive CD4, over 3% of naive CD8, roughly 2.3% of memory CD4, and around 0.42% of memory CD8 clonotypes. Because the study included only a small number of donors, the genetic and exposure-history diversity represented was limited. Naive subsets generally had larger estimated clonotype richness than memory subsets. Compared with non-shared clonotypes, the clonotypes found in all four sorted-subset donors had higher generation probabilities. Incomplete sequencing was indicated by rarefaction of sorted-subset datasets, despite the large sequencing depth.

Healthy HIV-negative adults with no recently reported acute infections or vaccinations were included as donors. Only Caucasian adults living in Nashville, Tennessee, USA were represented among the donors. CD4+ T cells were enriched through magnetic negative selection, after which naive cells were positively selected on CD45RA and the remaining negative fraction served as the memory subset. Blood was collected by leukapheresis, and PBMCs were isolated by Ficoll-Histopaque density gradient centrifugation and then cryopreserved in liquid nitrogen vapor phase. Purity and quantity of every magnetically sorted T cell population were checked by analytical flow cytometry. Genomic DNA was isolated from each sorted fraction and quantified by UV absorbance on a Nanodrop 2000c. According to the germline V gene (reference sequence), CDR1 reads LNHDA and CDR2 reads SQIVND. From the cysteine up to the phenylalanine, the CDR3 has a length of 16 residues. Only the CDR3 portion is preserved as DNA: 48 bases, with reading frame beginning at the first base. From V the trimming removes 4 bases and from J it removes 2 bases, while the gene matches leave 8 bases of the junction unaccounted for.

Of note for this clone: Its antigen is still unknown. Base qualities are not at hand, and no much larger clone is one base apart.

TCR CDR3 regions were amplified from genomic DNA by multiplex PCR using the deep immunoSEQ assay. For each cell subset, the extracted genomic DNA was distributed evenly across all wells of several immunoSEQ 96-well plates, and each plate served as one replicate. For sorted subsets, around 0.2 ug of genomic DNA, equivalent to some 30,000 T cell genomes, went into each replicate PCR. Purified libraries were measured with a Qubit 3.0 fluorometer, size-checked on a Bioanalyzer 2100, and measured again with the KAPA Library Quantification kit. Each immunoSEQ 96-well plate was sequenced on its own single-read 150-cycle Illumina NextSeq 550 flow cell. Per the authors' processing: Because the immunoSEQ output held only junctional sequences and lacked quality scores, the filtering could not match the filtering applied to full-length reads. Sequences were annotated with PyIR, a Python wrapper for IgBLAST v1.9, using IMGT germline references to assign V/J genes and CDR3. Reads were filtered out if the reads had weak V/J assignments (E-value above 1e-6), no CDR3, stop codons, out-of-frame junctions, or ambiguous translated residues. V3J clonotypes were defined as sequences sharing an identical inferred V gene, J gene, and CDR3 amino acid sequence. Percentage overlap between repertoires was calculated by dividing the number of shared unique clonotypes by the size of the smaller repertoire. Repertoire richness was assessed with RTK rarefaction, the Chao1 estimator, and Recon v2.1 estimates of unobserved clonotypes. For all TCRbeta clonotypes obtained by the gDNA method from a few donors, generation probabilities were computed with OLGA. TCRdb holds this immuneACCESS table with in-frame rearrangements only. Some clones are missing; in checked studies, unresolved V genes explain under half, and the rest has no known cause. V and J calls and clone size follow that table, whereas D and trimming were derived from the DNA. The sample has approximately 2.1 million clones on record, roughly 93% of them singletons. Clones ranked in the top ten supply about 0.37% of the sample.

This clonotype was sampled from a man between 18 and 35 years old in good health. Some clones in this sample may be carry-over from other donors' samples. The specimen sequenced was naive CD4+ T cells from PBMCs. According to the study, the label for this sample's cell subset or site signals: CD45RA+ positively selected. The V and J segments used are TRBV19 and TRBJ2-7; a stretch of 10 junction bases matches TRBD1. The DNA sequence is as follows: TGTGCCAGTAGTACACCGGGACAGGGGTCCACCTACGAGCAGTACTTC. Translated, it reads CASSTPGQGSTYEQYF.